One and the same sample provided the 27 T cell receptor beta chains below, sequenced in a study of CD8 T cells in ankylosing spondylitis. TCRdb re-called the 5' RACE reads with MiXCR, one entry per CDR3 protein. The sample lists approximately 350,000 distinct CDR3 sequences, roughly 14% occurring once. Material for sequencing was blood, either unsorted or a sorted T cell fraction (not recorded which). The receptors here all came from a male donor with ankylosing spondylitis or in good health (not recorded which).

The chain couples TRBV7-2 to TRBJ2-7; 7 bases fit TRBD1. V shed 4 bases and J 1 base; nucleotides not matched to a gene: 10. This CDR3 has 16 residues. Germline CDR1 reads SGHTA; CDR2 reads FQGNSA. CDR3 nucleotide sequence: TGTGCCAGCAGCTCCTTCGACAGGGCCCCTTCCTACGAGCAGTACTTC. Protein: CASSSFDRAPSYEQYF.

This clonotype occurred many times. This chain uses TRBV12-3 or TRBV12-4 with TRBJ1-2, with 9 bases fitting TRBD1. V trimming: 5 bases; J trimming: 4 bases; junction bases outside the gene matches: 2. This CDR3 has 13 residues. The CDR3 nucleotides are TGTGCCAGCAGTACAGGGGGCGTCTATGGCTACACCTTC. Residues: CASSTGGVYGYTF.

This clonotype appeared a few times. The chain couples TRBV20-1 to TRBJ1-6, with D maybe TRBD1 (5 bases). Germline V gene lookup returns CDR1 DFQATT and CDR2 SNEGSKA (reference sequence). V dropped 3 bases and J dropped 7 bases, with 19 bases sitting between them. CDR3 size: 16 residues. DNA for the CDR3: TGCAGTGCTAGTGGGGGGGTGGAGGGGTGGAATTCACCCCTCCACTTT. As protein: CSASGGVEGWNSPLHF.

The rearrangement joins TRBV15 to TRBJ2-7; D is perhaps TRBD2 (6 bases). This CDR3 spans 15 amino acids. Germline loops: CDR1 LNHNV, CDR2 YYDKDF (reference sequence). V lost 0 bases and J lost 3, with 12 bases in between. This chain's CDR3 is CATSRENSGFYEQYF. The CDR3 nucleotides read TGTGCCACCAGCAGAGAAAATAGCGGCTTCTACGAGCAGTACTTC.

This clonotype has a count of ten or more. The genes are TRBV5-1 and TRBJ2-1, with TRBD2 identical over 9 bases. Germline V CDR1 and CDR2: SGHRS, YFSETQ. The CDR3 covers 16 residues. The V and J ends lost 0 bases and 6 bases, in that order; junction bases with no gene match: 7. This CDR3 reads CASSLGGLAGTNEQFF. In DNA form, the CDR3 reads TGCGCCAGCAGCTTGGGAGGGCTAGCGGGGACCAATGAGCAGTTCTTC.

The J gene is TRBJ2-7, the V gene TRBV7-2, with 7 bases fitting TRBD2. After removal of 5 bases from V and 5 bases from J, the junction contained 6 bases not matched to a gene. The CDR3 consists of 13 residues. Germline V CDR1 and CDR2: SGHTA, FQGNSA. The CDR3 protein is CASSQRTRDEQYF. The CDR3 DNA sequence: TGTGCCAGCAGCCAAAGGACTAGGGACGAGCAGTACTTC.

This clonotype turned up a few times. The V call is TRBV3-1, the J call TRBJ2-7; D is perhaps TRBD1 or TRBD2 (5 bases each). The CDR3 is 15 residues long. Germline V gives CDR1 LGHDT, CDR2 YNNKEL (reference sequence). V lost 4 bases to trimming and J lost 0 bases, with 13 bases between them. In DNA, the CDR3 is TGTGCCAGCAGCCGTGGGACGGAGAGCTCCTACGAGCAGTACTTC. This translates into CASSRGTESSYEQYF.

The gene calls are TRBV29-1 and TRBJ2-3, with D tentatively TRBD1 or TRBD2 (5 bases each). This CDR3 region has 16 residues. Germline V gene lookup returns CDR1 SQVTM and CDR2 ANQGSEA. V gave up 0 bases and J gave up 1 base, with 14 bases separating them. The CDR3 nucleotides are TGCAGCGTTGAAGATTGGGCCTTGGGGGGCACAGATACGCAGTATTTT. Translated, it gives CSVEDWALGGTDTQYF.

This clonotype was counted a few times. This sequence joins TRBV18 and TRBJ1-2; D gene ambiguous. V was shortened by 3 bases and J by 4 bases, with 12 bases between the two germline ends. Germline loops: CDR1 KGHSH, CDR2 LQKENI. This CDR3 is built from 14 residues. This chain's CDR3 is CASSPLREPYGYTF. CDR3 nucleotides: TGTGCCAGCTCACCCCTTCGAGAACCCTATGGCTACACCTTC.

There are many counts of this clonotype. This chain uses TRBV5-1 with TRBJ2-3; possible D gene TRBD1, 5 bases. V was shortened by 0 bases and J by 5 bases, with 10 bases between the two germline ends. This CDR3 comprises 14 residues. Germline V gene sequence: CDR1 SGHRS, CDR2 YFSETQ. CDR3 residues: CASSLEGSLDTQYF. CDR3 DNA sequence: TGCGCCAGCAGCTTGGAGGGGTCCTTAGATACGCAGTATTTT.

The rearrangement uses TRBV5-1 and TRBJ1-3; D gene uncertain. V was shortened by 4 bases and J by 2 bases, with 13 bases between the two germline ends. The germline gives CDR1 SGHRS, CDR2 YFSETQ. The length of the CDR3 is 15 residues. The DNA of the CDR3 is TGCGCCAGCAGCCCGGGCGCCACGACTGGAAACACCATATATTTT. Encoded protein: CASSPGATTGNTIYF.

This rearrangement joins TRBV10-3 to TRBJ1-5; D remains ambiguous. CDR3 length: 16 residues. Trimming stripped 0 bases from V and 7 bases from J, with 16 bases between. CDR1 and CDR2 from the germline V gene are ENHRY and SYGVKD. The CDR3 loop is CAISESGGPHGQPQHF. CDR3 in DNA: TGTGCCATCAGTGAGTCAGGAGGCCCCCATGGGCAGCCCCAGCATTTT.

V and J are TRBV4-1 and TRBJ1-1; D remains ambiguous. V dropped 4 bases and J dropped 2 bases, with 11 bases sitting between them. CDR3 length: 14 amino acids. Per the germline V gene, CDR1 is MGHRA and CDR2 is YSYEKL. The CDR3 DNA reads TGCGCCAGCAGCCCCGGACGGATAAACACTGAAGCTTTCTTT. It encodes CASSPGRINTEAFF.

V gene TRBV25-1 combines with J gene TRBJ1-1, with no clear D. Germline values: CDR1 MGHDK, CDR2 SYGVNS. The V and J ends lost 2 bases and 10 bases respectively, with 11 bases between them. The CDR3 is 12 amino acids. The CDR3 here is CASSEGPRGAFF. The CDR3 coding sequence is TGTGCCAGCAGTGAAGGGCCGCGAGGAGCTTTCTTT.

This clonotype has ten or more counts. This chain connects TRBV3-1 to TRBJ2-5; D call uncertain. The CDR3 has 13 amino acids. Trimming cost V 4 bases and J 4 bases, with 10 bases left between them. Germline CDR1 reads LGHDT; CDR2 reads YNNKEL (reference sequence). CDR3 in amino acids: CASSRKSAETQYF. CDR3 nucleotide sequence: TGTGCCAGCAGCCGGAAATCTGCAGAGACCCAGTACTTC.

This clonotype was found many times. The chain combines TRBV6-1 with TRBJ2-7; 9 positions match TRBD1. In germline, CDR1 is MNHNS, CDR2 SASEGT. The CDR3 loop spans 12 amino acids. V gave up 6 bases and J gave up 7 bases; unmatched junction bases: 4. The CDR3 nucleotides are TGTGCCAGCAGACCGGGACAGGGTGAGCAGTACTTC. It specifies CASRPGQGEQYF.

The chain recombines TRBV20-1 with TRBJ2-6; either TRBD1 or TRBD2 may fit D (5 bases each). Germline V CDR1 and CDR2: DFQATT, SNEGSKA (reference sequence). This CDR3 has 15 residues. The V and J ends lost 1 base and 0 bases respectively, with 7 bases between them. This chain's CDR3 is CSARGGRSGANVLTF. CDR3 coding DNA: TGCAGTGCTAGAGGGGGACGCTCTGGGGCCAACGTCCTGACTTTC.

This chain joins TRBV6-1 and TRBJ2-7; D perhaps matches TRBD2 (7 bases). Trimming cost V 6 bases and J 3 bases, with 18 bases left between them. Germline V CDR1 and CDR2: MNHNS, SASEGT. The CDR3 length is 15 residues. The CDR3 here is CASSPPERGGYEQYF. The CDR3 nucleotides read TGTGCCAGCAGCCCACCCGAGAGGGGGGGCTACGAGCAGTACTTC.

The chain has TRBV30 and TRBJ1-6; tentative D call: TRBD1 (6 bases). The CDR3 runs to 13 residues. The V end was cut by 3 bases, the J end by 5 bases, with 8 bases between. Germline CDR1 reads GTSNPN; CDR2 reads SVGIG (reference sequence). Here the CDR3 DNA reads TGTGCCTGGAGCGCAGGGGATAATTCACCCCTCCACTTT. This encodes CAWSAGDNSPLHF.

This clonotype was found a few times. The DNA of the CDR3 is TGCGCCAGCAGCTTGGCCTTTCCAGATACGCAGTATTTT. It translates to CASSLAFPDTQYF. The chain links TRBV5-1 to TRBJ2-3; D not certain. Germline V gene data show CDR1 as SGHRS and CDR2 as YFSETQ. This CDR3 has 13 amino acids. V lost 0 bases and J 4 bases, leaving 6 bases between the germline ends.

This clonotype was observed a handful of times. The rearrangement uses TRBV19 and TRBJ1-2, with a tentative D call TRBD1 (5 bases). Trimming left V 2 bases short and J 0 bases short, with 10 bases between. From germline, CDR1 is LNHDA and CDR2 SQIVND (reference sequence). CDR3 length: 15 residues. CDR3 residues: CASSISAGSNYGYTF. The CDR3 DNA is TGTGCCAGTAGTATATCAGCAGGGTCTAACTATGGCTACACCTTC. Together with reference TRBV19 and TRBJ1-2, the CDR3 gives the full variable domain: DGGITQSPKYLFRKEGQNVTLSCEQNLNHDAMYWYRQDPGQGLRLIYYSQIVNDFQKGDIAEGYSVSREKKESFPLTVTSAQKNPTAFYLCASSISAGSNYGYTFGSGTRLTVV.

This clonotype was observed a few times. This rearrangement joins TRBV29-1 to TRBJ2-2; 7 nucleotides match TRBD2. Looked up from germline, CDR1 is SQVTM and CDR2 is ANQGSEA. The CDR3 covers 15 residues. J gave up 3 bases and V 5 bases, and 9 bases lay outside the gene matches. CDR3 protein: CSVKGTSVDTGELFF. DNA for the CDR3: TGCAGCGTTAAAGGTACTAGCGTAGACACCGGGGAGCTGTTTTTT.

V usage is TRBV10-3 and J usage is TRBJ2-1; 8 nucleotides match TRBD2. The CDR3 extends over 15 amino acids. CDR1 and CDR2 (germline): ENHRY, SYGVKD. J gave up 7 bases and V 0 bases, and 5 bases lay outside the gene matches. DNA for the CDR3: TGTGCCATCAGTGAGTCGAGACTAGCGCCGAATGAGCAGTTCTTC. Translated, it gives CAISESRLAPNEQFF.

This clonotype was counted at least ten times. J is TRBJ1-1 and V is TRBV12-3 or TRBV12-4; weak D call: TRBD1 (5 bases). The V end was cut by 6 bases, the J end by 4 bases, with 12 bases between. This CDR3 spans 13 amino acids. CDR3 protein: CASRTQVTTEAFF. In DNA form, the CDR3 reads TGTGCCAGCAGGACACAGGTGACCACTGAAGCTTTCTTT.

The chain links TRBV20-1 to TRBJ1-5; unclear D gene. Per the germline V gene, CDR1 is DFQATT and CDR2 is SNEGSKA (reference sequence). V was trimmed by 5 bases and J by 2 bases, leaving 19 bases between them. The CDR3 consists of 16 residues. As DNA, the CDR3 is TGCAGTGCTCCAATCCGAGGGAGGAGTGGCAATCAGCCCCAGCATTTT. Translated, it gives CSAPIRGRSGNQPQHF.

This clonotype was seen a handful of times. The CDR3 nucleotides are TGCAGCGTTGAAGGGGGTAGCAATCAGCCCCAGCATTTT. Protein: CSVEGGSNQPQHF. V usage is TRBV29-1 and J usage is TRBJ1-5; no firm D call. V was cut by 1 base and J by 0 bases, with 4 bases left in between. Germline V lookup: CDR1 SQVTM, CDR2 ANQGSEA. The CDR3 has 13 residues.

In this sample, this clonotype turned up a few times. The V and J genes are TRBV18 and TRBJ1-1; TRBD1 is a possible D gene (6 bases). Germline CDR1 reads KGHSH; CDR2 reads LQKENI. V was clipped by 3 bases and J by 3 bases, with 8 bases between them. This CDR3 contains 13 residues. The CDR3 spells CASSPRTDTEAFF. CDR3 DNA sequence: TGTGCCAGCTCACCTCGGACAGACACTGAAGCTTTCTTT. The full variable domain, completed using reference TRBV18 and TRBJ1-1, is NAGVMQNPRHLVRRRGQEARLRCSPMKGHSHVYWYRQLPEEGLKFMVYLQKENIIDESGMPKERFSAEFPKEGPSILRIQQVVRGDSAAYFCASSPRTDTEAFFGQGTRLTVV.